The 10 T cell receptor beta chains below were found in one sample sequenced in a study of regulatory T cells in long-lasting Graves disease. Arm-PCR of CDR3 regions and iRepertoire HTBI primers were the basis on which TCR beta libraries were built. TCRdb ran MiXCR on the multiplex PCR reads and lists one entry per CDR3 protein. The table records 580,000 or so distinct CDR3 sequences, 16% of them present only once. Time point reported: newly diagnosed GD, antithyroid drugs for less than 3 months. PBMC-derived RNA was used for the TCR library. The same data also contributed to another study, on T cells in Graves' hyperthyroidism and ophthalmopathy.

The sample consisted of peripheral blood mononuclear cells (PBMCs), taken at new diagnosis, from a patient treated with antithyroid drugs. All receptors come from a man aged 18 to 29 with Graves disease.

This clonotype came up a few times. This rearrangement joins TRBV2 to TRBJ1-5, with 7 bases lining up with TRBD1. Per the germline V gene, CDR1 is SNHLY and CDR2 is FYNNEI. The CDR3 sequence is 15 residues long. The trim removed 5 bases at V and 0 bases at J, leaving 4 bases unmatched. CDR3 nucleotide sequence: TGTGCCAGCAGTAGGGACAGCTATAGCAATCAGCCCCAGCATTTT. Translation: CASSRDSYSNQPQHF.

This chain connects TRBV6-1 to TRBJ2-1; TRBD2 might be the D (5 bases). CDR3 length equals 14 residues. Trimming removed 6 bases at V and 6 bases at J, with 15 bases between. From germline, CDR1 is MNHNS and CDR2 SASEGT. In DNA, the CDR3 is TGTGCCAGCAGACGTCCGGAGGTTGGCAATGAGCAGTTCTTC. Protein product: CASRRPEVGNEQFF.

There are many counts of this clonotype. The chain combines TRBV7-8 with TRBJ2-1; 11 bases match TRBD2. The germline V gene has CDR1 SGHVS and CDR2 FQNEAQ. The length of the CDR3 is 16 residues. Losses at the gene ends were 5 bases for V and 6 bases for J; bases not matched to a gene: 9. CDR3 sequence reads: CASSLTRLAGRNEQFF. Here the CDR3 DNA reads TGTGCCAGCAGCCTTACCAGACTAGCGGGACGCAATGAGCAGTTCTTC.

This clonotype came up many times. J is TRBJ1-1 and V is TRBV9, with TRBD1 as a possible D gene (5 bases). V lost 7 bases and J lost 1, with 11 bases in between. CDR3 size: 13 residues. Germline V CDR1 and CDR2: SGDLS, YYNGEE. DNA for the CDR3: TGTGCCAGCTCAGTGGGACGGAACACTGAAGCTTTCTTT. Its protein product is CASSVGRNTEAFF.

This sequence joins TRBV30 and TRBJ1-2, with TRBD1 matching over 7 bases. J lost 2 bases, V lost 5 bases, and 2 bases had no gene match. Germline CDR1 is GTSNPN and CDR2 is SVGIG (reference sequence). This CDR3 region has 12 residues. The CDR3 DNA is TGTGCCTGGTCACAGGGGAACTATGGCTACACCTTC. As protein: CAWSQGNYGYTF.

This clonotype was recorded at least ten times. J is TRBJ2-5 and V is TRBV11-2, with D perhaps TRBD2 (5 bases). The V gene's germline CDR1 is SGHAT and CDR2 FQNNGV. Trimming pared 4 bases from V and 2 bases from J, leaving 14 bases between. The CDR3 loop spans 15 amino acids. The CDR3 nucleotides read TGTGCCAGCAGCTCCCGAGGTGACTATCAAGAGACCCAGTACTTC. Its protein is CASSSRGDYQETQYF. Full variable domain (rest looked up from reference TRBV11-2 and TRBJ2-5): EAGVAQSPRYKIIEKRQSVAFWCNPISGHATLYWYQQILGQGPKLLIQFQNNGVVDDSQLPKDRFSAERLKGVDSTLKIQPAKLEDSAVYLCASSSRGDYQETQYFGPGTRLLVL.

For the CDR3, the DNA is TGTGCCAGCTCACTCGGGACATCGGGTGGCTACACCTTC. Amino acids: CASSLGTSGGYTF. The chain recombines TRBV18 with TRBJ1-2; the D gene is possibly TRBD1 (6 bases). The germline gives CDR1 KGHSH, CDR2 LQKENI. This CDR3 has 13 residues. V shed 4 bases and J shed 7 bases, with 13 bases lying between them.

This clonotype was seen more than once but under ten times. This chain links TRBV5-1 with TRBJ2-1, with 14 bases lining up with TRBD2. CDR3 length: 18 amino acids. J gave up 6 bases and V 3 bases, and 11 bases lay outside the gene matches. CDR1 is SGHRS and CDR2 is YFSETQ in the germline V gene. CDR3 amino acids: CASSSPAGTSGRFNEQFF. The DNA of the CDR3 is TGCGCCAGCAGCTCCCCCGCGGGGACTAGCGGGAGATTCAATGAGCAGTTCTTC.

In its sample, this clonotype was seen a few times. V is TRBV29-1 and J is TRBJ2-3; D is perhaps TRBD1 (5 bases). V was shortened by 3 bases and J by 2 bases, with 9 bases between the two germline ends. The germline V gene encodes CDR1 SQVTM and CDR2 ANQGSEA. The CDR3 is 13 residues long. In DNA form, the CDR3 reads TGCAGCGTTGATAGGGGTTACACAGATACGCAGTATTTT. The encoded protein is CSVDRGYTDTQYF.

In nucleotides, the CDR3 is TGTGCCAGCAGACTCGACCTGTACAATGAGCAGTTCTTC. This encodes CASRLDLYNEQFF. The rearrangement joins TRBV7-9 to TRBJ2-1; unclear D gene. The CDR3 extends over 13 amino acids. Germline V lookup: CDR1 SEHNR, CDR2 FQNEAQ (reference sequence). V lost 6 bases, J lost 4 bases, and 10 bases lay in between.